These 8 T cell receptor beta chains originate from one sample sequenced in a study of cytomegalovirus exposure and HLA in healthy donors. PCR amplification relied on 60 Vbeta primers (plus 13 Jbeta primers). The data were produced by immunoSEQ multiplex PCR, yet TCRdb's version contains in-frame clones alone and is incomplete. This table has roughly 100,000 clones, around 79% appearing once. Sequenced sample: PBMCs. These receptor sequences come from a man aged 45-65 years in good health and CMV-seropositive.

The chain joins TRBV4-1 to TRBJ2-7, with D perhaps TRBD2 (5 bases). Germline loops: CDR1 MGHRA, CDR2 YSYEKL. This CDR3 region has 14 residues. V was clipped by 1 base and J by 0 bases, with 7 bases between them. The CDR3, as DNA: TGCGCCAGCAGCCAAGGGAGGAGCTCCTACGAGCAGTACTTC. Translating it yields CASSQGRSSYEQYF.

The chain links TRBV6-5 to TRBJ2-1; 13 positions agree with TRBD2. The V segment lost 5 bases and the J segment 7 bases; nucleotides outside the gene matches: 5. The CDR3 loop spans 15 amino acids. Germline-derived CDR1 and CDR2 are MNHEY and SVGAGI. CDR3 sequence (DNA): TGTGCCAGCAGTCAACTAGCGGGAGGGCAGAATGAGCAGTTCTTC. Amino acid sequence: CASSQLAGGQNEQFF.

This chain joins TRBV9 and TRBJ2-7; D may be TRBD1 (6 bases). The germline CDR1 and CDR2 sequences are SGDLS and YYNGEE. V was shortened by 3 bases and J by 5 bases, with 15 bases between the two germline ends. The CDR3 covers 14 residues. CDR3 in amino acids: CASSASGRGHEQYF. Here the CDR3 DNA reads TGTGCCAGCAGCGCCTCGGGCAGGGGCCACGAGCAGTACTTC.

This clone was detected only a few times. CDR3: CASSTGRPTSSYEQYF. The CDR3 DNA is TGCGCCAGCAGCACCGGGAGGCCGACGAGCTCCTACGAGCAGTACTTC. V usage is TRBV5-1 and J usage is TRBJ2-7; 7 bases map to TRBD2. The CDR3 runs 16 residues. V dropped 4 bases and J dropped 0; count of bases not matched to a gene: 10. From germline, CDR1 is SGHRS and CDR2 YFSETQ.

This rearrangement joins TRBV19 to TRBJ1-2; TRBD1 matches 9 bases. This CDR3 contains 16 residues. Germline values: CDR1 LNHDA, CDR2 SQIVND (reference sequence). The ends lost 2 bases at V and 2 bases at J; junction bases unmatched: 6. The CDR3 loop is CASSISTGTGNYGYTF. Here the CDR3 DNA reads TGTGCCAGTAGTATATCCACCGGGACAGGGAACTATGGCTACACCTTC.

The chain combines TRBV2 with TRBJ1-5; D is uncertain. The CDR3 has 12 amino acids. CDR1 and CDR2 (germline): SNHLY, FYNNEI. The ends were cut back, 4 bases at V and 9 bases at J, with 10 bases in the middle. CDR3 protein: CASSALHPPQHF. CDR3 bases: TGTGCCAGCAGTGCCTTACATCCGCCCCAGCATTTT.

The chain joins TRBV5-8 to TRBJ2-1; 9 bases match TRBD2. Germline trimming cut 7 bases from V and 1 base from J; bases unmatched to any gene: 12. Looked up from germline, CDR1 is SGHTS and CDR2 is YDEGEE. The CDR3 is made up of 17 amino acids. CDR3 region: CASGGSWAGGSYNEQFF. Written as DNA, the CDR3 is TGTGCCAGCGGGGGAAGCTGGGCGGGAGGGTCCTACAATGAGCAGTTCTTC. Combining the CDR3 with reference TRBV5-8 and TRBJ2-1 gives the whole variable domain EAGVTQSPTHLIKTRGQQATLRCSPISGHTSVYWYQQALGLGLQFLLWYDEGEERNRGNFPPRFSGRQFPNYSSELNVNALELEDSALYLCASGGSWAGGSYNEQFFGPGTRLTVL.

This clone was counted once. CDR3 in DNA: TGTGCCAGCATGCCGGGTCCCCAAAACAATGAGCAGTTCTTC. Translation: CASMPGPQNNEQFF. This chain connects TRBV28 to TRBJ2-1; D is unclear. Between the trimmed V and J ends, which lost 7 bases and 5 bases, there was a span of 15 bases. This CDR3 spans 14 amino acids. The germline gives CDR1 MDHEN, CDR2 SYDVKM.